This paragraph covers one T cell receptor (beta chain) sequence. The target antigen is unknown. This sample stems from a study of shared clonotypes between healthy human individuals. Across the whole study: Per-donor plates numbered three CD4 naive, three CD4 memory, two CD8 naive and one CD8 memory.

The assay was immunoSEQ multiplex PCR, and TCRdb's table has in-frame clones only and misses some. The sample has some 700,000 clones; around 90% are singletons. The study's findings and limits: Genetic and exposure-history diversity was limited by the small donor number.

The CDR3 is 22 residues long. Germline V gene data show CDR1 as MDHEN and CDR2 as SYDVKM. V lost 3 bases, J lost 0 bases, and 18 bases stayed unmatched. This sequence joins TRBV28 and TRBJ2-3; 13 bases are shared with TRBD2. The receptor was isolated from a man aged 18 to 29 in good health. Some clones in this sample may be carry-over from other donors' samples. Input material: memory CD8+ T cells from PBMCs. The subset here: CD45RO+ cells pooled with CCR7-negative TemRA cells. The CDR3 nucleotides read TGTGCCAGCAGTTTTCCCGGGACTAGCGGGACCCACAAACCCGCTAGCACAGATACGCAGTATTTT. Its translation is CASSFPGTSGTHKPASTDTQYF.